This TCR beta chain was sequenced during a study of cytomegalovirus exposure and HLA in healthy donors. The PCR contained 60 Vbeta and 13 Jbeta primers. Some clones are missing from TCRdb's copy, which holds only in-frame ones; the method was immunoSEQ multiplex PCR. The repertoire holds about 120,000 clones, with 70% to 80% as singletons. The clonotype originates from a female donor in good health and CMV-seronegative. The specimen sequenced was PBMCs.

CDR3 nucleotide sequence: TGTGCCAGCAGCTTAAGTAGATCCTGGACCGGGGAGCTGTTTTTT. Its translation is CASSLSRSWTGELFF. The V and J genes are TRBV7-2 and TRBJ2-2; D call uncertain. CDR1 and CDR2 from the germline V gene are SGHTA and FQGNSA. The CDR3 runs 15 residues. Trimming left V 2 bases short and J 5 bases short, with 12 bases between.